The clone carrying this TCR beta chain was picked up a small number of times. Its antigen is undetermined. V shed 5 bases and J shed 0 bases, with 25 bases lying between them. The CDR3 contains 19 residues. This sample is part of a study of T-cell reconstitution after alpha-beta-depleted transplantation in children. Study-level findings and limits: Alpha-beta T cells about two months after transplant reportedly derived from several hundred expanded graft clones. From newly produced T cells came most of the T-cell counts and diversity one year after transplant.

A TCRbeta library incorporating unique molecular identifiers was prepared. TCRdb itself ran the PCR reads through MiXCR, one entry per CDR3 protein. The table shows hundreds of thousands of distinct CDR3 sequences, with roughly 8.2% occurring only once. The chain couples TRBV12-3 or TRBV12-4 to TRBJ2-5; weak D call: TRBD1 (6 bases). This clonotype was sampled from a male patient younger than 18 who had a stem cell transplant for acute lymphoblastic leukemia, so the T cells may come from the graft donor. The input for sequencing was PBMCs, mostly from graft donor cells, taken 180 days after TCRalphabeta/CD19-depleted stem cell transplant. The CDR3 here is CASSPLGRDTFLYQETQYF. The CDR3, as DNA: TGTGCCAGCAGTCCCCTGGGAAGGGACACCTTTTTGTACCAAGAGACCCAGTACTTC.